This T cell receptor beta chain emerged from a study of shared clonotypes between healthy human individuals. CDR1 and CDR2 from the germline V gene are SGHRS and YFSETQ. V shed 0 bases and J shed 3 bases, with 10 bases lying between them. The length of the CDR3 is 14 residues. Study-wide findings and caveats: Relative to memory subsets, naive subsets generally showed larger estimated richness.

Execution of the assay was at deep level. Per sorted-subset replicate PCR, input was around 200 ng DNA, representing some 30,000 T cell genomes. The authors' processing: Junction-only immunoSEQ data arrived without quality scores, meaning filtering differed. Repertoires were generated with immunoSEQ multiplex PCR, while TCRdb's copy carries only in-frame clones and drops some. The V and J calls and the clone size are those of that table, but D and trimming were determined from the DNA. The sample shows hundreds of thousands of clones, around 67% of them seen only once. As for this clone: Its antigen is still unknown.

This chain links TRBV5-1 with TRBJ2-7; D unresolved. This TCR came from a woman in her thirties in good health. Material: memory CD4+ T cells sorted from blood. As to subset: CD45RA-negative fraction. Written as DNA, the CDR3 is TGCGCCAGCAGCTTGGACAGTAGCCTCTACGAGCAGTACTTC. Its protein is CASSLDSSLYEQYF.